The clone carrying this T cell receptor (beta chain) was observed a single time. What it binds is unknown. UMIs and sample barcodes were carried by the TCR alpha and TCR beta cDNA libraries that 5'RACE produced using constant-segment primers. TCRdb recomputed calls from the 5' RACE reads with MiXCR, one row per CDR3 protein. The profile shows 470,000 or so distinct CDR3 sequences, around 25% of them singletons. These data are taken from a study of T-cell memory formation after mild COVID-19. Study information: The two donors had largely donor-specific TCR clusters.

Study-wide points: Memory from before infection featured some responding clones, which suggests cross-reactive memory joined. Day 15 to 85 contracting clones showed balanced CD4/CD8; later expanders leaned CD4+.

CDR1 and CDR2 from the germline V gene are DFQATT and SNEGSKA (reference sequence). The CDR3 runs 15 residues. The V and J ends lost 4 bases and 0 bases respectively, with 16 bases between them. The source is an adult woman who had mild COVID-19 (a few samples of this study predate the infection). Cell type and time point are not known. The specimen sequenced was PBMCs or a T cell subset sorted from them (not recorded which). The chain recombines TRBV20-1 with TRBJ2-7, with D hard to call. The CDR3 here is CSANPADALSYEQYF. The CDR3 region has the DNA TGCAGTGCTAACCCGGCCGACGCTCTCTCCTACGAGCAGTACTTC.